This T cell receptor (beta chain) was sequenced for a study of shared clonotypes between healthy human individuals. Overall study context: CD8 memory received one plate per donor, CD8 naive two, CD4 memory three and CD4 naive three. Findings and caveats of the study: The small donor group covered limited genetic and exposure diversity.

Germline lookup yields CDR1 SQVTM and CDR2 ANQGSEA. This CDR3 is built from 13 residues. Trimming removed 3 bases at V and 6 bases at J, with 14 bases between. CD4+ cells were split into CD45RA+ naive and CD45RA-negative memory subsets. Details on this clone: Its antigen is unknown.

Generated by immunoSEQ multiplex PCR, the TCRdb table keeps only in-frame clones and is missing some. Of about 2.4 million clones listed, approximately 93% are singletons. J is TRBJ1-1 and V is TRBV29-1; unclear D gene. The TCR originated in a man aged 18 to 29 in good health. Some clones in this sample may be carry-over from other donors' samples. Sequencing input: naive CD4+ T cells from PBMCs. Subset specified: CD45RA+ positively selected. This chain's CDR3 is CSVERVAKPEAFF. The DNA of the CDR3 is TGCAGCGTTGAGCGGGTAGCTAAACCTGAAGCTTTCTTT.